This entry lists 25 T cell receptor beta chains sequenced from one sample in a study of CXCR3-negative and CXCR3-positive naive CD8 T cells. UMI-labeled 5' RACE yielded the TRB cDNA libraries. TCRdb reanalyzed the 5' RACE reads and collapses them to one entry per CDR3 protein, without DNA. Its listing shows roughly 24,000 distinct CDR3 sequences. The sample taken for sequencing was naive CXCR3- CD8+ T cells from blood. Subset in this sample: CD45RO-CCR7+CD27+CD95- naive CD8+ T cells lacking CXCR3 (TNR3-). These receptors came from a human donor in good health. Some clones in this sample may be carry-over from other donors' samples.

The V and J genes are TRBV7-9 and TRBJ2-7; checking the TCRdb D call of TRBD2 is not possible without DNA. Germline assignment: CDR1 SEHNR and CDR2 FQNEAQ (reference sequence). This CDR3 has 13 amino acids. CDR3 loop: CASRSETTYEQYF.

In terms of frequency, this clonotype is medium-sized. The chain joins TRBV4-3 to TRBJ2-7. CDR3 length equals 15 residues. Germline assignment: CDR1 LGHNA and CDR2 YSLEER. CDR3: CASSQDRGLFDEQYF.

This CDR3 reads CSARVGGYEQYF. This chain connects TRBV20-1 to TRBJ2-7; without DNA, the TCRdb call of TRBD2 cannot be checked. CDR1 is DFQATT and CDR2 is SNEGSKA in the germline V gene (reference sequence). The CDR3 length is 12 residues.

The chain recombines TRBV4-3 with TRBJ1-1. There are 14 residues in the CDR3. The germline gives CDR1 LGHNA, CDR2 YSLEER. The CDR3 loop is CASSQDIRNTEAFF.

The gene calls are TRBV6-5 and TRBJ2-7; TCRdb lists TRBD1, though no DNA is available to test this call. CDR1 and CDR2 from the germline V gene are MNHEY and SVGAGI. The CDR3 length is 15 residues. The chain's CDR3 is CASSTHGTGSYEQYF.

The chain uses TRBV7-3 and TRBJ2-3; TCRdb's assignment of TRBD2 cannot be checked, as there is no DNA. The CDR3 is made up of 15 amino acids. CDR1 is SGHTA and CDR2 is FQGTGA in the germline V gene. The CDR3 is CASSLLGGTTDTQYF. The whole variable domain, remainder taken from reference TRBV7-3 and TRBJ2-3, is GAGVSQTPSNKVTEKGKYVELRCDPISGHTALYWYRQSLGQGPEFLIYFQGTGAADDSGLPNDRFFAVRPEGSVSTLKIQRTERGDSAVYLCASSLLGGTTDTQYFGPGTRLTVL.

This rearrangement joins TRBV5-5 to TRBJ2-1. CDR3 length: 11 residues. The germline CDR1 and CDR2 sequences are SGHKS and YYEKEE (reference sequence). The CDR3 loop reads CASFSYNEQFF.

The genes are TRBV12-3 or TRBV12-4 and TRBJ2-7; the TCRdb D gene call, TRBD2, has no DNA to confirm it. The CDR3 totals 16 residues. The CDR3 sequence: CASSSSGGASLYEQYF.

The J gene is TRBJ2-7, the V gene TRBV4-3; the TRBD2 assignment by TCRdb is unverifiable without DNA. This CDR3 region has 15 residues. CDR1 and CDR2 from the germline V gene are LGHNA and YSLEER. CDR3: CASSQASGGPYEQYF.

The chain carries TRBV18 and TRBJ1-1. Germline loops: CDR1 KGHSH, CDR2 LQKENI. The CDR3 has 11 amino acids. The CDR3 region is CASSPGYEAFF. The entire variable domain, with the rest obtained from reference TRBV18 and TRBJ1-1, is as follows: NAGVMQNPRHLVRRRGQEARLRCSPMKGHSHVYWYRQLPEEGLKFMVYLQKENIIDESGMPKERFSAEFPKEGPSILRIQQVVRGDSAAYFCASSPGYEAFFGQGTRLTVV.

This CDR3 is CASSESGTSVPPETQYF. The gene calls are TRBV10-1 and TRBJ2-5; the D call of TRBD2 rests on TCRdb alone, since no DNA is present to check it. CDR3 length: 17 residues. Per germline, CDR1 WNHNN and CDR2 SYGVQD (reference sequence).

This chain links TRBV7-9 with TRBJ2-1; TCRdb gives TRBD2 as the D gene, but with no DNA this cannot be confirmed. Germline V gene sequence: CDR1 SEHNR, CDR2 FQNEAQ (reference sequence). This CDR3 comprises 14 residues. CDR3 residues: CASSATSPRNEQFF.

This sequence joins TRBV12-3 or TRBV12-4 and TRBJ1-2; as DNA is missing, the TRBD1 call by TCRdb cannot be tested. The CDR3 is 13 amino acids. This CDR3 is CASSPGTPYGYTF.

CDR3 region: CASSPSSGGRTEAFF. This rearrangement joins TRBV4-3 to TRBJ1-1. The CDR3 runs to 15 residues. Germline lookup yields CDR1 LGHNA and CDR2 YSLEER.

This chain uses TRBV4-1 with TRBJ2-1. This CDR3 region has 16 residues. The germline V gene encodes CDR1 MGHRA and CDR2 YSYEKL. This chain's CDR3 is CASSQAPRPPYNEQFF.

This chain joins TRBV7-3 and TRBJ2-3; the TCRdb call, TRBD1, lacks DNA for checking. CDR3 size: 15 residues. CDR1 is SGHTA, CDR2 FQGTGA, per germline. CDR3 protein: CASSLTSGEQDTQYF.

The chain links TRBV12-3 or TRBV12-4 to TRBJ2-1; TCRdb gives TRBD1 as the D gene, but with no DNA this cannot be confirmed. The CDR3 length is 14 residues. CDR3 sequence: CASRGQGSYNEQFF.

The genes are TRBV6-6 and TRBJ2-7. CDR3 size: 12 residues. The germline V gene encodes CDR1 MNHNY and CDR2 SVGAGI (reference sequence). CDR3 sequence: CASSYSDPEQYF.

This chain links TRBV11-2 with TRBJ2-1; the TCRdb D gene call, TRBD1, has no DNA to confirm it. From germline, CDR1 is SGHAT and CDR2 FQNNGV. The CDR3 totals 16 residues. The CDR3 reads CASSLAAPLDRRGQFF.

The chain recombines TRBV12-3 or TRBV12-4 with TRBJ2-3; TCRdb picks TRBD2, but there is no DNA to check that call. This CDR3 comprises 15 residues. CDR3 sequence reads: CASSPNEGGLDTQYF.

CDR3 in amino acids: CASSNDKGTGELFF. The chain joins TRBV6-5 to TRBJ2-2; TCRdb gives TRBD1 as the D gene, but with no DNA this cannot be confirmed. The germline V gene has CDR1 MNHEY and CDR2 SVGAGI. The CDR3 is 14 amino acids.

CDR3: CASSMDVKPQHF. The chain combines TRBV19 with TRBJ1-5. This CDR3 has 12 residues. Germline values: CDR1 LNHDA, CDR2 SQIVND (reference sequence).

CDR3 amino acids: CASSLPPGAIF. This sequence joins TRBV5-5 and TRBJ1-1; TCRdb's D gene call, TRBD1, goes unchecked for lack of DNA. Germline CDR1 and CDR2: SGHKS and YYEKEE (reference sequence). The CDR3 runs to 11 residues.

Measured by frequency, this clonotype is medium-sized. The chain carries TRBV20-1 and TRBJ2-3; checking the TCRdb D call of TRBD2 is not possible without DNA. Germline CDR1 reads DFQATT; CDR2 reads SNEGSKA (reference sequence). CDR3 length: 21 residues. The CDR3: CSARDSFGLAGGRASTDTQYF.

The CDR3 sequence: CSVKPSGELFF. The J gene is TRBJ2-2, the V gene TRBV29-1. The germline V gene encodes CDR1 SQVTM and CDR2 ANQGSEA. This CDR3 is built from 11 residues.